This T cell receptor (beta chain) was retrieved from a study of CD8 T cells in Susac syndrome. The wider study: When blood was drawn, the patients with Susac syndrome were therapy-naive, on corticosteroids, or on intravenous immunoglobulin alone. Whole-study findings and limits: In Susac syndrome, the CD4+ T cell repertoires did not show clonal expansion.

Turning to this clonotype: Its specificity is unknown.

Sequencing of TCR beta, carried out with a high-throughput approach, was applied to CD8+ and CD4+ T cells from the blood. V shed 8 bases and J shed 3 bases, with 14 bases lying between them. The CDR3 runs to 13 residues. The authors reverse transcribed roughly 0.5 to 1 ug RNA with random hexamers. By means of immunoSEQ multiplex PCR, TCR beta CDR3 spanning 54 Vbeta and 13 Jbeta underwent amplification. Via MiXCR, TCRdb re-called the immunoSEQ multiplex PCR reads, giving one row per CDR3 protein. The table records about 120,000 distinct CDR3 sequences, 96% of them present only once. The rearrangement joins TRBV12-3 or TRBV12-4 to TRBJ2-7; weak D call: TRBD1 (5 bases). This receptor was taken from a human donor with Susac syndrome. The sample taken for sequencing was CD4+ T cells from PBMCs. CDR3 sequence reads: CASGKSGFYEQYF. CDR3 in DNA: TGTGCCAGCGGGAAATCAGGGTTCTACGAGCAGTACTTC.